Listed below are T cell receptor beta chains from one sample, sequenced in a study of cytomegalovirus exposure and HLA in healthy donors. Only in-frame clones appear in the TCRdb table, and some are missing; sequencing was by immunoSEQ multiplex PCR. The table records under 250,000 clones, over 65% of them present only once. Sequenced input: PBMCs. These receptors were taken from a man between 18 and 29 years old in good health and CMV-seronegative. Both conserved end residues are part of each CDR3. The D gene is left open where the match is weak. The size field is filled for only some rows; it gives once, few, many or a size class.

>once|TRBJ2-3|TRBV14|NA|13
TGTGCCAGCAGCCAGGACAACGGGGGTACGCAGTATTTT
CASSQDNGGTQYF
>NA|TRBJ1-5|TRBV12-5|TRBD1|15
TGTGCTAGTGTCTTTCCGGGACAGGGTTTTTCGTCCCAGCATTTT
CASVFPGQGFSSQHF
>NA|TRBJ2-1|TRBV29-1|TRBD2|14
TGCAGCGTAACTAGCGGGAGCCGGTGGAATGAGCAGTTCTTC
CSVTSGSRWNEQFF
>NA|TRBJ1-4|TRBV27|NA|14
TGTGCCAGCAGTTTGGGACTGGGCGCCGGAAAACTGTTTTTT
CASSLGLGAGKLFF
>NA|TRBJ1-1|TRBV7-9|NA|13
TGTGCCAGCAGCTTAGCGGTCAGCACTGAAGCTTTCTTT
CASSLAVSTEAFF
>NA|TRBJ2-7|TRBV2|NA|13
TGTGCCAGCAGATCACAGTATACCTACGAGCAGTACTTC
CASRSQYTYEQYF
>NA|TRBJ2-6|TRBV19|NA|16
TGTGCCAGTAGCCCACGGTTCTCTTCTGGGGCCAACGTCCTGACTTTC
CASSPRFSSGANVLTF
>NA|TRBJ1-1|TRBV27|TRBD1|14
TGTGCCAGCAGTTGGACAGGGGTAAGCACTGAAGCTTTCTTT
CASSWTGVSTEAFF
>NA|TRBJ1-2|TRBV2|NA|15
TGTGCCAGCAGTGGGACAGATAGTTCGAACTATGGCTACACCTTC
CASSGTDSSNYGYTF
>NA|TRBJ1-2|TRBV29-1|NA|12
TGCAGCGTGGGGACTTACTTCACGGGCTACACCTTC
CSVGTYFTGYTF
>NA|TRBJ2-2|TRBV30|NA|12
TGTGCCTGGAGTCACAGATACGGGGAGCTGTTTTTT
CAWSHRYGELFF
>NA|TRBJ2-1|TRBV10-1|TRBD2|15
TGCGCCAGCAGTGTAGTAGCGGGAGGGGTAAATGAGCAGTTCTTC
CASSVVAGGVNEQFF
>NA|TRBJ2-7|TRBV6-1|TRBD1|14
TGTGCCAGCAGCGACGGGACAGGGGGTAACGAGCAGTACTTC
CASSDGTGGNEQYF
>once|TRBJ2-5|TRBV11-2|NA|13
TGTGCCAGCAGCCTTAGCGGTTGGGAGACCCAGTACTTC
CASSLSGWETQYF
>NA|TRBJ2-7|TRBV27|TRBD1|16
TGTGCCAGCAGTATTCGAACTACAGGGGGCCCCTACGAGCAGTACTTC
CASSIRTTGGPYEQYF
>few|TRBJ2-1|TRBV2|TRBD1|15
TGTGCCAGCAGTCAGGGGGCGGTCTCCTACAATGAGCAGTTCTTC
CASSQGAVSYNEQFF
>NA|TRBJ2-7|TRBV9|TRBD1|14
TGTGCCAGCAGCGTAGGACAGGGCGCCCTCGAGCAGTACTTC
CASSVGQGALEQYF